Included here is one TCR beta chain sequence, with context. Antigen specificity is unknown. V lost 4 bases to trimming and J lost 4 bases, with 13 bases between them. In germline, CDR1 is LGHNA, CDR2 YSLEER. The CDR3 sequence is 14 residues long. This sample was included in a study of Tregs in tolerant kidney transplant recipients. Whole-study results and caveats: Biological reproducibility was not directly addressed in this study.

Sequenced by immunoSEQ multiplex PCR; TCRdb stores in-frame clones only, minus some. The sample records roughly 80,000 clones, roughly 98% being singletons. This material consisted of CD4+ T cells from blood, taken before the transplant. The sequence came from a human donor who received a combined kidney and bone marrow transplant. This chain connects TRBV4-3 to TRBJ1-1; tentatively, D is TRBD1 (6 bases). DNA of the CDR3: TGCGCCAGCAGCCTCTCGGGAGGGGGCACTGAAGCTTTCTTT. Its translation: CASSLSGGGTEAFF.